A single sample gave rise to the 24 T cell receptor beta chains below, sequenced in a study of OX40 agonist ivuxolimab in advanced cancers. TCRdb keeps only in-frame clones here, not all; method: immunoSEQ multiplex PCR. The repertoire holds tens of thousands of clones, roughly 90% seen once, with approximately 3.8% in the top ten. The sequenced sample was CD4+ or CD8+ T cells sorted from blood, obtained in a trial of the OX40 agonist ivuxolimab. These receptors all stem from an adult with an advanced solid tumor such as melanoma, head and neck, liver or kidney cancer.

The V call is TRBV11-3, the J call TRBJ2-3, with D possibly being TRBD1 (5 bases). This CDR3 is 15 amino acids long. Germline lookup yields CDR1 SGHNT and CDR2 YENEEA. With 3 bases removed from V and 4 bases from J, the gap between germline ends came to 14 bases. The CDR3 DNA follows: TGTGCCAGCAGCTTCGGACAAGCCGAGCCAGATACGCAGTATTTT. This encodes CASSFGQAEPDTQYF.

This clone was seen a few times. This chain joins TRBV7-3 and TRBJ2-3, with D tentatively TRBD1 (6 bases). This CDR3 comprises 14 residues. V lost 2 bases to trimming and J lost 5 bases, with 11 bases between them. Germline V lookup: CDR1 SGHTA, CDR2 FQGTGA. This CDR3 is CASSLGGSLDTQYF. In nucleotides, the CDR3 is TGTGCCAGCAGCTTAGGGGGCAGCCTAGATACGCAGTATTTT. Using reference TRBV7-3 and TRBJ2-3 for the parts outside the CDR3, the full variable domain is GAGVSQTPSNKVTEKGKYVELRCDPISGHTALYWYRQSLGQGPEFLIYFQGTGAADDSGLPNDRFFAVRPEGSVSTLKIQRTERGDSAVYLCASSLGGSLDTQYFGPGTRLTVL.

The chain has TRBV27 and TRBJ2-7; TRBD1 might be the D (5 bases). The CDR3 length is 13 residues. Germline CDR1 and CDR2: MNHEY and SMNVEV (reference sequence). V lost 6 bases to trimming and J lost 3 bases, with 12 bases between them. The CDR3 reads CASSRGHSYEQYF. The CDR3 DNA reads TGTGCCAGCAGCCGAGGACACAGCTACGAGCAGTACTTC.

The chain is built from TRBV19 and TRBJ1-5, with 9 bases identical to TRBD1. V dropped 4 bases and J dropped 4; count of bases not matched to a gene: 8. The CDR3 runs 16 residues. CDR1 and CDR2 from the germline V gene are LNHDA and SQIVND (reference sequence). The DNA of the CDR3 is TGTGCCAGTAGTAACCCCCTGGACAGGGGTAATCAGCCCCAGCATTTT. Its translation: CASSNPLDRGNQPQHF. The entire variable domain, with the rest obtained from reference TRBV19 and TRBJ1-5, is as follows: DGGITQSPKYLFRKEGQNVTLSCEQNLNHDAMYWYRQDPGQGLRLIYYSQIVNDFQKGDIAEGYSVSREKKESFPLTVTSAQKNPTAFYLCASSNPLDRGNQPQHFGDGTRLSIL.

J is TRBJ1-2 and V is TRBV7-9; the D gene is possibly TRBD1 (5 bases). The CDR3 length is 13 residues. Germline values: CDR1 SEHNR, CDR2 FQNEAQ (reference sequence). V dropped 3 bases and J dropped 7 bases, with 12 bases sitting between them. As DNA, the CDR3 is TGTGCCAGCAGCTTGACAGAGTCCAGTGGCTACACCTTC. As protein: CASSLTESSGYTF.

The chain has TRBV11-3 and TRBJ1-6; TRBD1 matches 7 bases. Germline V gene lookup returns CDR1 SGHNT and CDR2 YENEEA. V was pared by 4 bases and J by 11 bases, with 14 bases of the junction left unmatched. The CDR3 length is 16 residues. The CDR3 sequence is CASSSPNRGVVPPLHF. CDR3 DNA: TGTGCCAGCAGCTCGCCGAACAGGGGCGTTGTCCCACCCCTCCACTTT.

A remark on this clone: Within the sample, other DNA sequences also encode this same CDR3. The CDR3 coding sequence is TGTGCCAGCAGTAGAGAGGGAGAGACCCAGTACTTC. It encodes CASSREGETQYF. The rearrangement links TRBV28 to TRBJ2-5; maybe TRBD2 (5 bases). Per germline, CDR1 MDHEN and CDR2 SYDVKM. The CDR3 length is 12 residues. The V and J ends lost 5 bases and 4 bases respectively, with 8 bases between them.

This chain links TRBV9 with TRBJ2-2; D gene ambiguous. CDR1 is SGDLS, CDR2 YYNGEE, per germline. Trimming removed 0 bases at V and 6 bases at J, with 9 bases between. The CDR3 is 14 residues long. Here the CDR3 reads CASSVVGKAGELFF. For the CDR3, the DNA is TGTGCCAGCAGCGTAGTTGGCAAAGCCGGGGAGCTGTTTTTT.

The gene calls are TRBV6-4 and TRBJ2-4; D is uncertain. Germline assignment: CDR1 MRHNA and CDR2 SNTAGT. Trimming pared 6 bases from V and 0 bases from J, leaving 21 bases between. The CDR3 length is 18 residues. Here the CDR3 reads CASSKRVGIYLAKNIQYF. The CDR3 bases are TGTGCCAGCAGCAAAAGGGTGGGTATATACTTAGCCAAAAACATTCAGTACTTC.

Here the CDR3 DNA reads TGTGCCAGCAGCTTGCAGGGGAGCAATCAGCCCCAGCATTTT. Amino acids: CASSLQGSNQPQHF. The rearrangement uses TRBV5-5 and TRBJ1-5, with D possibly being TRBD1 (6 bases). The V end was cut by 1 base, the J end by 1 base, with 6 bases between. Germline CDR1 and CDR2: SGHKS and YYEKEE (reference sequence). The CDR3 totals 14 residues. The complete variable domain, with remaining parts taken from reference TRBV5-5 and TRBJ1-5, reads DAGVTQSPTHLIKTRGQQVTLRCSPISGHKSVSWYQQVLGQGPQFIFQYYEKEERGRGNFPDRFSARQFPNYSSELNVNALLLGDSALYLCASSLQGSNQPQHFGDGTRLSIL.

This clone was counted once. The V and J genes are TRBV5-4 and TRBJ2-3, with unresolved D. CDR1 is SGHNT, CDR2 YYREEE, per germline (reference sequence). The CDR3 spans 17 residues. The germline V and J ends were trimmed by 0 bases and 1 base, with 15 bases remaining between them. CDR3 nucleotides: TGTGCCAGCAGCTTGGCGGGCGGCGCCGGTGGCACAGATACGCAGTATTTT. As protein: CASSLAGGAGGTDTQYF.

The genes are TRBV28 and TRBJ1-3, with TRBD1 as a possible D gene (5 bases). This CDR3 is built from 14 residues. Deletions cut 11 bases from V and 7 bases from J, with 21 bases between. CDR1 is MDHEN and CDR2 is SYDVKM in the germline V gene. The chain's CDR3 is CAVFPGREVNTIYF. DNA for the CDR3: TGTGCCGTTTTCCCCGGCAGGGAGGTTAACACCATATATTTT.

In DNA form, the CDR3 reads TGTGCCAGCATGGGCAATGAGCAGTTCTTC. Amino acids: CASMGNEQFF. V gene TRBV2 combines with J gene TRBJ2-1; D unclear. The CDR3 contains 10 residues. V was pared by 7 bases and J by 6 bases, with 4 bases between. Germline V gene sequence: CDR1 SNHLY, CDR2 FYNNEI.

The V gene is TRBV27, the J gene TRBJ2-5, with a possible D match to TRBD2 (6 bases). Trimming took 5 bases from V and 4 from J, leaving 14 bases between them. Germline CDR1 reads MNHEY; CDR2 reads SMNVEV (reference sequence). The CDR3 runs 14 residues. CDR3 loop: CASSPNLGGETQYF. DNA of the CDR3: TGTGCCAGCAGTCCGAACTTGGGAGGAGAGACCCAGTACTTC.

CDR3 region: CASSSPSEAFF. As DNA, the CDR3 is TGTGCCAGCAGTTCTCCCTCAGAAGCTTTCTTT. The chain joins TRBV28 to TRBJ1-1; no clear D. The CDR3 has 11 amino acids. Germline V gene sequence: CDR1 MDHEN, CDR2 SYDVKM. The V end lost 4 bases, the J end lost 8 bases, and 8 bases lay between the germline ends. Filled out from reference TRBV28 and TRBJ1-1, the complete variable domain reads DVKVTQSSRYLVKRTGEKVFLECVQDMDHENMFWYRQDPGLGLRLIYFSYDVKMKEKGDIPEGYSVSREKKERFSLILESASTNQTSMYLCASSSPSEAFFGQGTRLTVV.

This clone was seen once. This sequence joins TRBV7-6 and TRBJ2-5; either TRBD1 or TRBD2 may supply D (5 bases each). The J call is doubtful: the DNA matches TRBJ2-7 better. The CDR3 extends over 16 amino acids. Germline V gene sequence: CDR1 SGHVS, CDR2 FNYEAQ. The CDR3 nucleotides read TGTGCCAGCAAGCCAGCCCGGGGCCCTGGCTCCTACGAGCAGTACTTC. This encodes CASKPARGPGSYEQYF.

This chain connects TRBV27 to TRBJ2-3; TRBD1 matches 8 bases. The CDR3 totals 14 residues. From germline, CDR1 is MNHEY and CDR2 SMNVEV (reference sequence). V dropped 2 bases and J dropped 2; count of bases not matched to a gene: 0. The CDR3 DNA sequence: TGTGCCAGCAGTTTACAGGGGGCCACAGATACGCAGTATTTT. Translated: CASSLQGATDTQYF.

The rearrangement uses TRBV28 and TRBJ1-2, with D tentatively TRBD1 (5 bases). V was trimmed by 3 bases and J by 3 bases, leaving 14 bases between them. The CDR3 is made up of 15 amino acids. From germline, CDR1 is MDHEN and CDR2 SYDVKM. CDR3 bases: TGTGCCAGCAGTTTTTCCGGGACGGTATACTATGGCTACACCTTC. Translation: CASSFSGTVYYGYTF.

This chain uses TRBV6-6 with TRBJ2-2; 10 bases are shared with TRBD2. J lost 7 bases, V lost 4 bases, and 6 bases had no gene match. CDR3 length: 15 amino acids. Germline lookup yields CDR1 MNHNY and CDR2 SVGAGI (reference sequence). CDR3 nucleotides: TGTGCCAGCAGTTTGTCTAGCGGGGGTATCGGGGAGCTGTTTTTT. The encoded protein is CASSLSSGGIGELFF.

The chain carries TRBV2 and TRBJ1-4; TRBD1 aligns across 10 bases. V shed 5 bases and J 5 bases; nucleotides not matched to a gene: 5. CDR1 and CDR2 (germline): SNHLY, FYNNEI. The length of the CDR3 is 15 residues. The CDR3 DNA reads as TGTGCCAGCAGTTATCCGGGACAGGGGAATGAAAAACTGTTTTTT. It specifies CASSYPGQGNEKLFF.

The chain links TRBV28 to TRBJ1-3, with no clear D. CDR1 and CDR2 from the germline V gene are MDHEN and SYDVKM. This CDR3 has 15 amino acids. V lost 4 bases and J 0 bases, leaving 10 bases between the germline ends. CDR3: CASSYRRVSGNTIYF. Written as DNA, the CDR3 is TGTGCCAGCAGTTACCGCCGGGTCTCTGGAAACACCATATATTTT.

V and J are TRBV19 and TRBJ2-1; 12 positions match TRBD1. This CDR3 has 16 amino acids. Germline V gene sequence: CDR1 LNHDA, CDR2 SQIVND (reference sequence). Trimming took 1 base from V and 7 from J; bases not matched to a gene: 5. Here the CDR3 reads CASSIGDRGPWNEQFF. In DNA form, the CDR3 reads TGTGCCAGTAGTATAGGGGACAGGGGGCCATGGAATGAGCAGTTCTTC.

This CDR3 reads CASSLQGLASYNEQFF. CDR3 nucleotide sequence: TGTGCCAGCAGCCTTCAGGGATTAGCGTCGTACAATGAGCAGTTCTTC. V gene TRBV5-8 combines with J gene TRBJ2-1; either TRBD1 or TRBD2 may fit D (5 bases each). There are 16 residues in the CDR3. Trimming stripped 4 bases from V and 4 bases from J, with 18 bases between. The germline CDR1 and CDR2 sequences are SGHTS and YDEGEE.

The genes are TRBV29-1 and TRBJ2-2, with 10 nucleotides matching TRBD2. Trimming cost V 8 bases and J 6 bases; bases outside gene matches: 6. The CDR3 runs to 13 residues. The germline gives CDR1 SQVTM, CDR2 ANQGSEA. CDR3 sequence reads: CSLTSGNSGELFF. CDR3 nucleotides: TGCAGCCTAACTAGCGGGAATTCCGGGGAGCTGTTTTTT.